The clone carrying this T cell receptor beta chain was counted only a few times. These data belong to a study of T cells in Graves' hyperthyroidism and ophthalmopathy. Patients with uncontrolled infections, other autoimmune diseases, pregnancy or lactation were excluded. The study based diagnoses on clinical symptoms, serum thyroxine and TRAb, thyroid ultrasound and orbital computed tomography. The CDR3 regions of TCR beta were amplified from RNA transcripts. TCR CDR3 regions were first amplified by RT-PCR with HTBI primers. TCRdb re-derived calls from the multiplex PCR reads in MiXCR, one entry per CDR3 protein. The sample includes tens of thousands of distinct CDR3 sequences, approximately 50% of them seen just once. CDR1 is SGHTA and CDR2 is FQGNSA in the germline V gene. V shed 6 bases, J shed 2 bases, and the junction held 6 bases outside the gene matches. This CDR3 contains 16 residues.

The gene calls are TRBV7-2 and TRBJ2-6; TRBD1 matches 8 bases. Sequencing was performed on peripheral blood or thyroid tissue (not recorded which). The receptor was isolated from a young man with Graves' hyperthyroidism. CDR3 in amino acids: CASSRTGGAGANVLTF. The CDR3 coding sequence is TGTGCCAGCAGTAGAACAGGGGGAGCTGGGGCCAACGTCCTGACTTTC.